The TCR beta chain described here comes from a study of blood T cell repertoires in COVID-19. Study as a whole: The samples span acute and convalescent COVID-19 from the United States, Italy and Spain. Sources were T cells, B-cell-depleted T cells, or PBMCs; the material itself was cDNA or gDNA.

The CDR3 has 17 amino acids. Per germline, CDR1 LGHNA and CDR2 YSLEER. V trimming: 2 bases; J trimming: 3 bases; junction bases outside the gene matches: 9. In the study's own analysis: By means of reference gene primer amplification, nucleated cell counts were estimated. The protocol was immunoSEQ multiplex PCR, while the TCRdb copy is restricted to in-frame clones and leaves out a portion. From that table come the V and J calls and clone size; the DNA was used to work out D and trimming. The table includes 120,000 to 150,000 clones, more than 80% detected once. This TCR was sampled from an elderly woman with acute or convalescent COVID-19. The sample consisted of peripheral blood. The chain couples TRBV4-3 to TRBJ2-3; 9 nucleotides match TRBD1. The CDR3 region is CASSQRRAGQGTDTQYF. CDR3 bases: TGCGCCAGCAGCCAAAGACGGGCGGGACAGGGTACAGATACGCAGTATTTT.